A selection of T cell receptor beta chains follows, all from one sample in a study of blood T cells in healthy people across ages. TCRdb analysed the 5' RACE reads with MiXCR anew, one entry per CDR3 protein. The sample consists of fewer than 2,000,000 distinct CDR3 sequences, around 40% of them appearing once. Input material: blood. These receptors originate from a human donor in good health. Both conserved end residues are part of each CDR3. D genes are given only for firm matches. Clone size is not always given. Where it is, it says once, few, many or a class for expanded clones.

d_call | clone_size | j_call | cdr3_length | v_call | cdr3_aa | cdr3_nt
NA | NA | TRBJ2-2 | 14 | TRBV7-3 | CASSKGGGTGELFF | TGTGCCAGCAGCAAGGGAGGGGGCACCGGGGAGCTGTTTTTT
TRBD1 | NA | TRBJ2-5 | 12 | TRBV10-3 | CATQQGEETQYF | TGTGCCACCCAACAGGGGGAGGAGACCCAGTACTTC
NA | few | TRBJ2-1 | 16 | TRBV11-2 | CASSPRVGRYSSEQFF | TGTGCCAGCAGCCCTCGTGTGGGGAGGTATTCGAGTGAGCAGTTCTTC
NA | few | TRBJ1-1 | 15 | TRBV18 | CASSPQGGTNTEAFF | TGTGCCAGCTCACCACAGGGGGGAACGAACACTGAAGCTTTCTTT
NA | NA | TRBJ1-5 | 13 | TRBV30 | CAWSYAGDQPQHF | TGTGCCTGGAGTTACGCGGGTGATCAGCCCCAGCATTTT
TRBD1 | few | TRBJ1-2 | 16 | TRBV29-1 | CSADIPPGGADYGYTF | TGCAGCGCCGATATCCCCCCAGGGGGCGCGGACTATGGCTACACCTTC
TRBD1 | NA | TRBJ1-1 | 15 | TRBV28 | CASSEGAKENTEAFF | TGTGCCAGCAGTGAGGGGGCCAAAGAGAACACTGAAGCTTTCTTT
NA | few | TRBJ1-2 | 14 | TRBV14 | CASSQDFGGYGYTF | TGTGCCAGCAGCCAAGATTTCGGGGGCTATGGCTACACCTTC
NA | NA | TRBJ2-7 | 12 | TRBV20-1 | CSASGNAYEQYF | TGCAGTGCCTCAGGGAATGCCTACGAGCAGTACTTC
TRBD1 | NA | TRBJ1-1 | 16 | TRBV10-3 | CAISESRTGLWGEAFF | TGTGCCATCAGTGAGTCCCGGACAGGTCTATGGGGTGAAGCTTTCTTT
TRBD2 | NA | TRBJ2-1 | 17 | TRBV13 | CASSPGLTGGRLNEQFF | TGTGCCAGCAGCCCCGGACTAACGGGGGGGCGATTGAATGAGCAGTTCTTC
TRBD2 | few | TRBJ2-7 | 14 | TRBV20-1 | CSAHERGSYNEQYF | TGCAGTGCCCATGAGCGGGGCTCCTACAATGAGCAGTACTTC
TRBD1 | NA | TRBJ1-5 | 16 | TRBV7-9 | CASSSLTGGPNQPQHF | TGTGCCAGCAGCTCCCTTACAGGGGGCCCCAATCAGCCCCAGCATTTT
NA | NA | TRBJ1-1 | 14 | TRBV20-1 | CSALRGARTTEAFF | TGCAGTGCCCTTCGGGGGGCCCGGACTACTGAAGCTTTCTTT
NA | few | TRBJ1-1 | 14 | TRBV10-3 | CAIRTDSMNTEAFF | TGTGCCATCAGGACGGACAGCATGAACACTGAAGCTTTCTTT
NA | NA | TRBJ2-7 | 12 | TRBV28 | CASTLRGHEQYF | TGTGCCAGCACCCTTCGCGGTCACGAGCAGTACTTC
NA | NA | TRBJ2-5 | 14 | TRBV5-5 | CASRDPYSLETQYF | TGTGCCAGCAGGGATCCTTATAGCTTGGAGACCCAGTACTTC
NA | NA | TRBJ2-4 | 13 | TRBV7-9 | CASSPVSVRGQYF | TGTGCCAGCAGCCCGGTCTCGGTGAGGGGGCAGTACTTC
NA | few | TRBJ2-1 | 13 | TRBV7-8 | CASSLEGFNEQFF | TGTGCCAGCAGCTTAGAAGGGTTTAATGAGCAGTTCTTC
TRBD1 | NA | TRBJ2-3 | 13 | TRBV7-9 | CASGQGQTDTQYF | TGTGCCAGCGGACAGGGCCAAACAGATACGCAGTATTTT
NA | NA | TRBJ1-2 | 13 | TRBV13 | CASSTSRNYGYTF | TGTGCCAGCAGCACCTCACGAAACTATGGCTACACCTTC
NA | NA | TRBJ1-1 | 15 | TRBV10-3 | CAISDSGQRRTEAFF | TGTGCCATCAGTGACTCAGGGCAGAGGCGCACTGAAGCTTTCTTT
NA | NA | TRBJ2-7 | 15 | TRBV6-1 | CASSFATGSHDEQYF | TGTGCCAGCAGTTTCGCAACAGGGTCGCATGACGAGCAGTACTTC
TRBD1 | NA | TRBJ2-5 | 16 | TRBV28 | CASSPGQGVLQETQYF | TGTGCCAGCAGCCCGGGACAGGGGGTCCTTCAAGAGACCCAGTACTTC
TRBD1 | few | TRBJ2-7 | 15 | TRBV5-1 | CASSRETGGYYEQYF | TGCGCCAGCAGCCGCGAGACAGGGGGCTACTACGAGCAGTACTTC
TRBD2 | NA | TRBJ2-7 | 15 | TRBV10-3 | CAAGGAGGSGYEQYF | TGTGCCGCTGGAGGAGCGGGAGGGTCAGGCTACGAGCAGTACTTC
NA | NA | TRBJ2-1 | 11 | TRBV2 | CASNLGNEQFF | TGTGCCAGCAACCTGGGAAATGAGCAGTTCTTC
TRBD1 | NA | TRBJ2-5 | 16 | TRBV15 | CAASSGSGTAGGEQYF | TGTGCCGCCAGCTCGGGGTCGGGGACAGCCGGTGGGGAGCAGTACTTC
NA | few | TRBJ1-1 | 15 | TRBV5-4 | CASSSPRNMNTEAFF | TGTGCCAGCAGCTCGCCGAGGAACATGAACACTGAAGCTTTCTTT
TRBD1 | few | TRBJ2-7 | 14 | TRBV29-1 | CSVEDLGQGSEQYF | TGCAGCGTTGAAGATTTGGGACAGGGGAGCGAGCAGTACTTC
NA | NA | TRBJ1-5 | 13 | TRBV4-1 | CASSQVGGGPQHF | TGCGCCAGCAGCCAAGTGGGGGGGGGGCCCCAGCATTTT
TRBD1 | few | TRBJ2-7 | 14 | TRBV5-1 | CASSFTGDSYEQYF | TGCGCCAGCAGCTTCACAGGGGACTCCTACGAGCAGTACTTC
TRBD1 | NA | TRBJ1-2 | 15 | TRBV4-3 | CASSQDGQAFYGYTF | TGCGCCAGCAGCCAAGACGGACAGGCCTTCTATGGCTACACCTTC
NA | NA | TRBJ2-1 | 17 | TRBV4-2 | CASSQEVGRNSYNEQFF | TGTGCCAGCAGCCAAGAGGTGGGGCGGAACTCCTACAATGAGCAGTTCTTC
TRBD1 | few | TRBJ1-5 | 14 | TRBV2 | CASSDDRVDQPQHF | TGTGCCAGCAGTGACGACAGGGTAGATCAGCCCCAGCATTTT
TRBD2 | NA | TRBJ2-5 | 17 | TRBV28 | CASSSLAGGGFGETQYF | TGTGCCAGCAGTTCCTTAGCGGGGGGCGGTTTCGGAGAGACCCAGTACTTC
NA | NA | TRBJ2-1 | 15 | TRBV27 | CASTHGAGSYNEQFF | TGTGCCAGCACCCACGGGGCCGGATCCTACAATGAGCAGTTCTTC
NA | many | TRBJ2-7 | 12 | TRBV7-9 | CASSSTNYEQYF | TGTGCCAGCAGCTCCACCAACTACGAGCAGTACTTC
NA | NA | TRBJ1-2 | 14 | TRBV4-3 | CASSQDGGGYGYTF | TGCGCCAGCAGCCAAGATGGCGGTGGCTATGGCTACACCTTC
NA | NA | TRBJ2-5 | 14 | TRBV6-2/TRBV6-3 | CASSDPGHQETQYF | TGTGCCAGCAGCGACCCGGGACACCAAGAGACCCAGTACTTC